Shown below are 29 T cell receptor beta chains from a single sample sequenced in a study of blood T cell repertoires in COVID-19. Measured with immunoSEQ multiplex PCR; TCRdb has only the in-frame clones, and not every one. Of a few hundred thousand clones in the sample, roughly nine tenths were seen once. Sequencing was performed on PBMCs or T cells enriched from blood (not recorded which). The receptors were sampled from a woman between 50 and 59 years old in a cohort exposed to, infected with or recovered from COVID-19 (not recorded which).

The CDR3: CASKTGGARETQYF. The DNA for the CDR3 is TGTGCCAGCAAAACTGGAGGGGCTCGTGAGACCCAGTACTTC. The J gene is TRBJ2-5, the V gene TRBV28; TRBD2 is a possible D gene (6 bases). Between the trimmed V and J ends, which lost 7 bases and 5 bases, there was a span of 17 bases. CDR3 size: 14 residues. The germline CDR1 and CDR2 sequences are MDHEN and SYDVKM.

The chain employs TRBV10-3 and TRBJ2-5; the match to TRBD2 covers 13 bases. After removal of 7 bases from V and 5 bases from J, the junction contained 7 bases not matched to a gene. This CDR3 region has 15 residues. Germline CDR1 and CDR2: ENHRY and SYGVKD. CDR3 sequence (DNA): TGTGCCATCACCCCCGGACTAGCGGGGGTCGAGACCCAGTACTTC. Protein product: CAITPGLAGVETQYF.

This clone has a single count. V and J are TRBV5-1 and TRBJ2-7, with D perhaps matching TRBD2 (5 bases). The CDR3 covers 20 residues. V lost 3 bases and J 3 bases, leaving 31 bases between the germline ends. Germline values: CDR1 SGHRS, CDR2 YFSETQ. CDR3: CASSSSLTATRALPGYEQYF. The CDR3 DNA reads TGCGCCAGCAGCTCCAGCCTGACGGCTACGAGGGCTCTCCCCGGCTACGAGCAGTACTTC.

This rearrangement joins TRBV18 to TRBJ2-3; the D is unclear. Germline CDR1 is KGHSH and CDR2 is LQKENI. The CDR3 has 16 amino acids. Trimming took off 1 base at V and 3 bases at J, with 14 bases between the two ends. The CDR3: CASSPQPPPATDTQYF. The DNA for the CDR3 is TGTGCCAGCTCACCACAGCCCCCACCCGCAACAGATACGCAGTATTTT.

The chain combines TRBV7-3 with TRBJ1-1; 8 positions agree with TRBD1. The trim removed 5 bases at V and 5 bases at J, leaving 7 bases unmatched. The CDR3 has 14 amino acids. Germline assignment: CDR1 SGHTA and CDR2 FQGTGA. CDR3 nucleotides: TGTGCCAGCAGCCCCAGGGGGCCGGGGACTGAAGCTTTCTTT. Translating it yields CASSPRGPGTEAFF. The whole variable domain, filled in from reference TRBV7-3 and TRBJ1-1, reads GAGVSQTPSNKVTEKGKYVELRCDPISGHTALYWYRQSLGQGPEFLIYFQGTGAADDSGLPNDRFFAVRPEGSVSTLKIQRTERGDSAVYLCASSPRGPGTEAFFGQGTRLTVV.

CDR3 loop: CASSLTSAGTGVFQPQHF. The CDR3 DNA sequence: TGTGCCAGCAGCTTAACGTCTGCCGGGACAGGGGTTTTTCAGCCCCAGCATTTT. The chain joins TRBV7-9 to TRBJ1-5; TRBD1 agrees at 10 bases. V was clipped by 2 bases and J by 6 bases; unmatched bases: 13. The V gene's germline CDR1 is SEHNR and CDR2 FQNEAQ (reference sequence). This CDR3 region has 18 residues. Supplemented by reference TRBV7-9 and TRBJ1-5, the full variable domain reads DTGVSQNPRHKITKRGQNVTFRCDPISEHNRLYWYRQTLGQGPEFLTYFQNEAQLEKSRLLSDRFSAERPKGSFSTLEIQRTEQGDSAMYLCASSLTSAGTGVFQPQHFGDGTRLSIL.

The CDR3 region has the DNA TGTGCCAGCAGCTTCCGGGGGGGCACCGGGGAGCTGTTTTTT. This translates into CASSFRGGTGELFF. The chain recombines TRBV11-2 with TRBJ2-2, with TRBD2 matching 8 bases. Germline lookup yields CDR1 SGHAT and CDR2 FQNNGV. There are 14 residues in the CDR3. With V trimmed by 3 bases and J by 4 bases, 1 base remained unmatched.

A remark on this clone: Compared with germline, one end of the junction differs, possibly owing to a read error. The chain couples TRBV11-2 to TRBJ2-5, with 12 bases matching TRBD1. Germline CDR1 SGHAT, CDR2 FQNNGV. This CDR3 region has 15 residues. The CDR3 coding sequence is TGTGCCGGCAGCCTTGGGACAGGGGGCCGAGAGACCCAGTACTTC. Residues: CAGSLGTGGRETQYF.

The CDR3 region is CASSQSQGYYGYTF. In nucleotides, the CDR3 is TGTGCCAGCAGCCAATCACAGGGGTATTATGGCTACACCTTC. The chain joins TRBV7-2 to TRBJ1-2; 7 bases are shared with TRBD1. The V gene end was trimmed by 5 bases and the J gene end by 5 bases; junction bases not matched to a gene: 8. Germline values: CDR1 SGHTA, CDR2 FQGNSA. CDR3 size: 14 residues.

This clone was observed a single time. The chain has TRBV3-1 (or the pseudogene TRBV3-2) and TRBJ1-2; the D gene is possibly TRBD1 (6 bases). Germline V gene lookup returns CDR1 LGHDT and CDR2 YNNKEL (reference sequence). Deletions cut 5 bases from V and 4 bases from J, with 17 bases between. The CDR3 is 15 residues long. The CDR3 DNA reads as TGTGCCAGCAGCGGTGGAGCGGGGGCCGGCTATGGCTACACCTTC. As protein: CASSGGAGAGYGYTF.

The chain carries TRBV4-3 and TRBJ1-1, with D perhaps TRBD1 (6 bases). Germline lookup yields CDR1 LGHNA and CDR2 YSLEER. The ends were cut back, 0 bases at V and 5 bases at J, with 13 bases in the middle. The CDR3 is 15 residues long. The CDR3 DNA reads as TGCGCCAGCAGCCAAGAGTACAGGGTAGGGACTGAAGCTTTCTTT. It is translated as CASSQEYRVGTEAFF.

V usage is TRBV7-2 and J usage is TRBJ2-1, with D possibly TRBD1 on 5 matching bases. Trimming took off 1 base at V and 3 bases at J, with 10 bases between the two ends. The CDR3 covers 15 residues. Germline assignment: CDR1 SGHTA and CDR2 FQGNSA. The CDR3 loop reads CASSLEGAVYNEQFF. The DNA for the CDR3 is TGTGCCAGCAGCTTAGAAGGGGCCGTCTACAATGAGCAGTTCTTC.

The rearrangement uses TRBV7-9 and TRBJ2-2; D is unclear. This CDR3 is 13 amino acids long. Germline V lookup: CDR1 SEHNR, CDR2 FQNEAQ (reference sequence). V was clipped by 1 base and J by 6 bases, with 6 bases between them. The CDR3 sequence is CASSLGAAGELFF. The CDR3 region has the DNA TGTGCCAGCAGCTTAGGGGCCGCCGGGGAGCTGTTTTTT. The full variable domain, rest sourced from reference TRBV7-9 and TRBJ2-2, is DTGVSQNPRHKITKRGQNVTFRCDPISEHNRLYWYRQTLGQGPEFLTYFQNEAQLEKSRLLSDRFSAERPKGSFSTLEIQRTEQGDSAMYLCASSLGAAGELFFGEGSRLTVL.

This chain uses TRBV30 with TRBJ1-1, with D unresolved. V was clipped by 0 bases and J by 4 bases, with 18 bases between them. The CDR3 runs to 16 residues. Germline V gene lookup returns CDR1 GTSNPN and CDR2 SVGIG (reference sequence). The CDR3 loop reads CAWSVRPQSGRTEAFF. CDR3 nucleotides: TGTGCCTGGAGTGTTAGGCCCCAAAGCGGTCGCACTGAAGCTTTCTTT.

The genes are TRBV3-1 (or the pseudogene TRBV3-2) and TRBJ1-2, with TRBD1 matching over 8 bases. This CDR3 is built from 18 residues. Germline V gives CDR1 LGHDT, CDR2 YNNKEL (reference sequence). Germline trimming cut 4 bases from V and 4 bases from J; bases unmatched to any gene: 17. CDR3 bases: TGTGCCAGCAGCCGGGGGGGCTCCAGGGGGCGAAACCCCTATGGCTACACCTTC. Residues: CASSRGGSRGRNPYGYTF.

J is TRBJ2-1 and V is TRBV5-5; D possibly corresponds to TRBD2 (6 bases). This CDR3 region has 16 residues. Germline V lookup: CDR1 SGHKS, CDR2 YYEKEE (reference sequence). V lost 1 base and J lost 10, with 21 bases in between. The CDR3 spells CASSLFSGVSSREQFF. CDR3 DNA sequence: TGTGCCAGCAGCTTGTTTTCGGGGGTCTCGAGCAGGGAGCAGTTCTTC.

This clone was seen a few times. The chain carries TRBV18 and TRBJ2-2, with D tentatively TRBD2 (6 bases). CDR3 length equals 17 residues. Per the germline V gene, CDR1 is KGHSH and CDR2 is LQKENI. Trimming took 4 bases from V and 5 from J, leaving 20 bases between them. The CDR3, as DNA: TGTGCCAGCTCACGGGAACCCCCGACTAGTTGGACCGGGGAGCTGTTTTTT. It is translated as CASSREPPTSWTGELFF.

V usage is TRBV10-3 and J usage is TRBJ1-1, with unresolved D. CDR1 is ENHRY and CDR2 is SYGVKD in the germline V gene. The germline V and J ends were trimmed by 3 bases and 1 base, with 6 bases remaining between them. The CDR3 consists of 13 residues. CDR3 coding DNA: TGTGCCATCAGTGAAACGGGGAACACTGAAGCTTTCTTT. This encodes CAISETGNTEAFF.

This chain links TRBV27 with TRBJ2-3, with 8 bases that match TRBD1. Germline CDR1 is MNHEY and CDR2 is SMNVEV (reference sequence). Trimming removed 7 bases from V and 2 bases from J; junction bases left unmatched: 5. CDR3 size: 14 residues. The CDR3 region has the DNA TGTGCCAGCACCAAGGACAGGGTCACAGATACGCAGTATTTT. It is translated as CASTKDRVTDTQYF.

Here the CDR3 reads CASSSQSGSLGTQYF. The CDR3, as DNA: TGTGCCAGCAGCTCCCAGTCAGGGTCCCTCGGGACCCAGTACTTC. The chain uses TRBV5-6 and TRBJ2-5; possibly TRBD1 for D (5 bases). This CDR3 contains 15 residues. CDR1 is SGHDT, CDR2 YYEEEE, per germline. The V and J ends lost 3 bases and 7 bases respectively, with 19 bases between them.

The chain joins TRBV6-5 to TRBJ2-7, with a weak D call TRBD1 (6 bases). The CDR3 totals 10 residues. Germline-derived CDR1 and CDR2 are MNHEY and SVGAGI. V gave up 6 bases and J gave up 7 bases, with 7 bases separating them. The CDR3 loop is CASSDREQYF. CDR3 sequence (DNA): TGTGCCAGCAGCGACAGGGAGCAGTACTTC.

The chain combines TRBV4-2 with TRBJ2-7; TRBD1 matches 9 bases. Germline values: CDR1 LGHNA, CDR2 YNFKEQ. The V gene end was trimmed by 0 bases and the J gene end by 7 bases; junction bases not matched to a gene: 4. The CDR3 consists of 14 residues. The CDR3, as DNA: TGTGCCAGCAGCCAAGAACAGGGGGCAAGGGAGCAGTACTTC. Its translation: CASSQEQGAREQYF.

The V and J genes are TRBV29-1 and TRBJ2-1; TRBD1 is a possible D gene (6 bases). CDR1 SQVTM and CDR2 ANQGSEA come from the germline V gene. The V gene lost 4 bases and the J gene lost 1 base, with 17 bases spanning the gap. There are 16 residues in the CDR3. CDR3 sequence reads: CSVGVQAGVSYNEQFF. The CDR3 nucleotides read TGCAGCGTTGGAGTCCAGGCAGGGGTATCCTACAATGAGCAGTTCTTC.

This clone was seen once. The J gene is TRBJ1-1, the V gene TRBV18, with D possibly matching TRBD1 (6 bases). This CDR3 has 15 amino acids. The ends were cut back, 6 bases at V and 2 bases at J, with 16 bases in the middle. Germline CDR1 reads KGHSH; CDR2 reads LQKENI. DNA of the CDR3: TGTGCCAGCTCTCACAGGACAGTCAGAAACACTGAAGCTTTCTTT. This translates into CASSHRTVRNTEAFF.

The J gene is TRBJ2-6, the V gene TRBV29-1; TRBD2 might be the D (5 bases). Trimming pared 6 bases from V and 1 base from J, leaving 10 bases between. CDR1 and CDR2 from the germline V gene are SQVTM and ANQGSEA. This CDR3 has 14 residues. This CDR3 reads CSVAGESGANVLTF. The CDR3 nucleotides read TGCAGCGTAGCCGGGGAATCTGGGGCCAACGTCCTGACTTTC.

This chain connects TRBV7-9 to TRBJ1-1, with D maybe TRBD1 (5 bases). Germline lookup yields CDR1 SEHNR and CDR2 FQNEAQ (reference sequence). There are 14 residues in the CDR3. V lost 2 bases and J 1 base, leaving 8 bases between the germline ends. CDR3 nucleotides: TGTGCCAGCAGCTTAACCCAGGGGAACACTGAAGCTTTCTTT. Translating gives CASSLTQGNTEAFF.

The rearrangement uses TRBV5-4 and TRBJ1-2, with a weak D call TRBD1 (5 bases). The CDR3 totals 15 residues. In germline, CDR1 is SGHNT, CDR2 YYREEE (reference sequence). Deletions cut 0 bases from V and 3 bases from J, with 12 bases between. The CDR3 DNA is TGTGCCAGCAGCTTGGTCCAGGGCAATGACTATGGCTACACCTTC. Translating gives CASSLVQGNDYGYTF.

J is TRBJ2-5 and V is TRBV6-2 or TRBV6-3; TRBD2 matches at 12 bases. This CDR3 contains 16 residues. The germline V gene has CDR1 MNHEY and CDR2 SVGEGT. Germline trimming cut 4 bases from V and 4 bases from J; bases unmatched to any gene: 7. The DNA of the CDR3 is TGTGCCAGCAGTTGGACCCCTAGCGGGGGGGCAGAGACCCAGTACTTC. This gives the protein CASSWTPSGGAETQYF.

In this sample, this clone turned up once. CDR3: CASSQETAHYGYTF. Here the CDR3 DNA reads TGCGCCAGCAGCCAAGAGACAGCCCACTATGGCTACACCTTC. The chain uses TRBV4-1 and TRBJ1-2; D perhaps matches TRBD1 (5 bases). Germline values: CDR1 MGHRA, CDR2 YSYEKL. Deletions cut 0 bases from V and 3 bases from J, with 8 bases between. CDR3 size: 14 residues.